This TCR beta chain is drawn from a study of blood T cell repertoires in COVID-19. In the study overall: Samples taken during acute and convalescent COVID-19 were collected in the United States, Italy and Spain. Nucleic acid was either cDNA or gDNA, and it came from T cells, B-cell-depleted T cells, or PBMCs.

This clone was seen a single time. The V gene end was trimmed by 5 bases and the J gene end by 4 bases; junction bases not matched to a gene: 1. This CDR3 contains 13 residues. The germline CDR1 and CDR2 sequences are GTSNPN and SVGIG (reference sequence). The authors' processing: Reference gene primer amplification in the assay estimated nucleated cell counts. Data came from immunoSEQ multiplex PCR; TCRdb stores just in-frame clones and leaves some out. V and J calls plus clone size are reproduced from that table; the DNA served to infer D and trimming. This sample has roughly 36,000 clones, with about 82% found just once.

The sequence was collected from a man between 60 and 70 years old with active COVID-19. Sequencing used peripheral blood. The rearrangement links TRBV30 to TRBJ2-1; 11 nucleotides align to TRBD2. Written as DNA, the CDR3 is TGTGCCTGGCGACTAGCGGGGTACAATGAGCAGTTCTTC. Encoded protein: CAWRLAGYNEQFF.